A single sample gave rise to the 9 T cell receptor beta chains below, sequenced in a study of CD8+ T cells in alopecia areata. Extracted RNA was reverse transcribed into cDNA, the sequencing template. Only in-frame clones appear in the TCRdb table, and some are missing; sequencing was by immunoSEQ multiplex PCR. Of tens of thousands of clones listed, approximately 54% are singletons. Sorting of CD4+ cells into CD25+CD127- cells (for 4 or 5 patients) was performed. The sequenced sample was CD4+ Tregs sorted from blood. Receptors originate from a human donor with alopecia areata.

CDR3 amino acids: CSVEGSSGNTIYF. CDR3 coding DNA: TGCAGCGTTGAGGGCAGCTCTGGAAACACCATATATTTT. The chain carries TRBV29-1 and TRBJ1-3; no reliable D call. This CDR3 is built from 13 residues. The V and J ends lost 3 bases and 0 bases respectively, with 6 bases between them. Germline lookup yields CDR1 SQVTM and CDR2 ANQGSEA.

V gene TRBV4-2 combines with J gene TRBJ2-3, with a weak D call TRBD1 (7 bases). Per the germline V gene, CDR1 is LGHNA and CDR2 is YNFKEQ. V lost 4 bases, J lost 5 bases, and 16 bases lay in between. CDR3 length equals 15 residues. The DNA for the CDR3 is TGTGCCAGCAGCCGTGGAGGGGGCGCAAAAGATACGCAGTATTTT. It codes for CASSRGGGAKDTQYF.

The chain recombines TRBV5-1 with TRBJ2-3, with 7 bases matching TRBD2. The length of the CDR3 is 14 residues. V lost 3 bases, J lost 4 bases, and 5 bases stayed unmatched. The germline gives CDR1 SGHRS, CDR2 YFSETQ. This CDR3 reads CASSSGLVADTQYF. The CDR3 nucleotides are TGCGCCAGCAGCTCCGGACTAGTGGCAGATACGCAGTATTTT.

The rearrangement links TRBV7-2 to TRBJ2-7, with 10 bases that match TRBD2. The CDR3 is made up of 13 amino acids. Germline lookup yields CDR1 SGHTA and CDR2 FQGNSA. V dropped 5 bases and J dropped 4; count of bases not matched to a gene: 2. The CDR3 nucleotides read TGTGCCAGCAGCAATAGCGGGGGGTACGAGCAGTACTTC. Translation: CASSNSGGYEQYF.

This clone has just a few counts. The CDR3 DNA reads TGTGCCAGCAGTGGCCTAGCCGCCGGGGAGCTGTTTTTT. Encoded protein: CASSGLAAGELFF. This chain connects TRBV2 to TRBJ2-2; the D gene is possibly TRBD2 (5 bases). CDR1 is SNHLY and CDR2 is FYNNEI in the germline V gene. The CDR3 has 13 residues. Deletions cut 4 bases from V and 6 bases from J, with 9 bases between.

This chain links TRBV2 with TRBJ2-5, with 7 bases aligning to TRBD2. V gave up 1 base and J gave up 4 bases; unmatched junction bases: 0. Germline-derived CDR1 and CDR2 are SNHLY and FYNNEI. CDR3 length: 13 residues. The CDR3 loop reads CASSEGGGETQYF. DNA for the CDR3: TGTGCCAGCAGTGAAGGCGGGGGAGAGACCCAGTACTTC.

The chain is built from TRBV20-1 and TRBJ1-1; D remains unclear. This CDR3 spans 11 amino acids. V was shortened by 7 bases and J by 2 bases, with 8 bases between the two germline ends. CDR1 and CDR2 (germline): DFQATT, SNEGSKA (reference sequence). CDR3 sequence: CSGWGNTEAFF. DNA of the CDR3: TGCAGTGGGTGGGGAAACACTGAAGCTTTCTTT.

The V call is TRBV7-2, the J call TRBJ2-7; possibly TRBD2 for D (5 bases). Germline-derived CDR1 and CDR2 are SGHTA and FQGNSA. V was cut by 2 bases and J by 0 bases, with 8 bases left in between. The CDR3 loop spans 14 amino acids. CDR3 sequence (DNA): TGTGCCAGCAGCTTACGGGATCACTCCTACGAGCAGTACTTC. This codes for CASSLRDHSYEQYF.

The V gene is TRBV6-1, the J gene TRBJ2-2; 7 bases align to TRBD1. Losses at the gene ends were 6 bases for V and 0 bases for J; bases not matched to a gene: 4. This CDR3 is 15 amino acids long. Germline V gene lookup returns CDR1 MNHNS and CDR2 SASEGT. CDR3 in amino acids: CASSPGQTNTGELFF. The CDR3 nucleotides read TGTGCCAGCAGCCCGGGACAGACGAACACCGGGGAGCTGTTTTTT.